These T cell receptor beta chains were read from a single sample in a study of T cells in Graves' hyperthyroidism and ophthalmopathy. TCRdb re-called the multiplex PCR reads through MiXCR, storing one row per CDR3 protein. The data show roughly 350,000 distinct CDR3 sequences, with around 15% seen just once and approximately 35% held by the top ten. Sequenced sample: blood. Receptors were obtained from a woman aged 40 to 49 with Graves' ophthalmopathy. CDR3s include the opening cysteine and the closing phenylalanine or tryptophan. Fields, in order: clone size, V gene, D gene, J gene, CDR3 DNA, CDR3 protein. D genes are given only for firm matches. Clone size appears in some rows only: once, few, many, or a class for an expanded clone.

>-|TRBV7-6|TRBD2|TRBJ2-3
TGTGCCAGCAGCACAGGGAGGCTAGCGGGGGGGGGAGGAACAGATACGCAGTATTTT
CASSTGRLAGGGGTDTQYF
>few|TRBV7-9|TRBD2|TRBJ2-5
TGTGCCAGCAACCCTACCACTAGCGGCCAAGAGACCCAGTACTTC
CASNPTTSGQETQYF
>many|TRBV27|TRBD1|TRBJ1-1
TGTGCCAGCAGTCCCCAGGGGGGTAATTATGCTTTCTTT
CASSPQGGNYAFF
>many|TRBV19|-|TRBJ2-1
TGTGCCAGTAGTATAGGCCCTCTAGAGAACAATGAGCAGTTCTTC
CASSIGPLENNEQFF
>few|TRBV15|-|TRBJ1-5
TGTGCCACCAGCAGAGATAGGGAGCTATTGGAGCCCCAGCATTTT
CATSRDRELLEPQHF
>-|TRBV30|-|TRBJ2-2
TGTGCCTGGAGTGTCCTGAACACCGGGGAGCTGTTTTTT
CAWSVLNTGELFF
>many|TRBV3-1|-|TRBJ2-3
TGTGCCAGCAGCCAAGTTCAAAGCACAGATACGCAGTATTTT
CASSQVQSTDTQYF
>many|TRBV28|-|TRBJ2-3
TGTGCCAGCAGTTTAGAGACTAGAGGCACAGATACGCAGTATTTT
CASSLETRGTDTQYF
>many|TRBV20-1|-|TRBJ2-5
TGCAGTGCTCTTTTTACAGGGAAAGAGACCCAGTACTTC
CSALFTGKETQYF
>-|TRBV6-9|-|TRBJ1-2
TGTGCCAGCAGTTCTAACCGGGACCTGTTCTATGGCTACGCCTTC
CASSSNRDLFYGYAF
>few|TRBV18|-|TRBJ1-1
TGTGCCAGCTCACCGCAGGGGTGGTCCGAAATCACTGAAGCTTTCTTT
CASSPQGWSEITEAFF
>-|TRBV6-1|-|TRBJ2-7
TGTGCCAGCACTCCTCGCGGGTATGGGCAGTACTTC
CASTPRGYGQYF
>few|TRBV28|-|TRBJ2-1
TGTGCCAGCGGATCAGTTGCTGAGCAGTTCTTC
CASGSVAEQFF
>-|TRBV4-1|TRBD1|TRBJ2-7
TGCGCCAGCAGCCAAGAAGGGACAGCTCCCTACGAGCAGTACTTC
CASSQEGTAPYEQYF
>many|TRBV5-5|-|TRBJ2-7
TGTGCCAGCAGCTTCGTAACAGGGAGACAATACGAGCAGTACTTC
CASSFVTGRQYEQYF
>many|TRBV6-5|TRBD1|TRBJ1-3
TGTGCCAGCAGTTACTCGAGACAGGGGGGAAACACCATATATTTT
CASSYSRQGGNTIYF
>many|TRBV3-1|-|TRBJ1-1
TGTGCCAGCAGCCAAGAAACGGGGAACACTGAAGCTTTCTTT
CASSQETGNTEAFF
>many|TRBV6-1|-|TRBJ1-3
TGTGCCAGCAGGATGGGATTAGGAAACACCATATATTTT
CASRMGLGNTIYF
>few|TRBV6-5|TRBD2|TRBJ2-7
TGTGCCAGCAGTTACAGCCCTGGACTAGCGGACACCTACGAGCAGTACTTC
CASSYSPGLADTYEQYF
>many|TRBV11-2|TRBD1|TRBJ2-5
TGTGCCAGCAGCAGCGGGACAGGGGGAGAGACCCAGTACTTC
CASSSGTGGETQYF
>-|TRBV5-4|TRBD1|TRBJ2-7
TGTGCCAGCAGCCCTCCCGGGACAGGGGTCGAGCAGTACTTC
CASSPPGTGVEQYF
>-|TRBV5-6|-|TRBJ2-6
TGTGCCAGCAACATCCTGTCTGGGGCCAACGTCCTGACTTTC
CASNILSGANVLTF
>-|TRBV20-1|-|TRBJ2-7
TGCAGTGCCCTGGTTTGGGGGGACGTTTACGAGCAGTACTTC
CSALVWGDVYEQYF
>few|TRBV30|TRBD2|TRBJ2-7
TGTGCCTGGACTAGCAGGATCCGGACTAGTCTGTACTTC
CAWTSRIRTSLYF
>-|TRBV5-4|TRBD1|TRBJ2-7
TGTGCCAGCAGCGATACAGGGGGTACCTACGAGCAGTACTTC
CASSDTGGTYEQYF
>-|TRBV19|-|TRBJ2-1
TGTGCCACTCAATGGGGCGGGGCCTACAATGAGCAGTTCTTC
CATQWGGAYNEQFF
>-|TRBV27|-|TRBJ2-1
TGTGCCAGCAGGGAGGGCTTCAATGAGCAGTTCTTC
CASREGFNEQFF
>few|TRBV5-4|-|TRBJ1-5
TGTGCCAGCAGCTTCAGGACAGATAATCAGCCCCAGCATTTT
CASSFRTDNQPQHF
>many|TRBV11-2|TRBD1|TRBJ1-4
TGTGCCAGCAGCTTAGGAGGGACAGCAAATGAAAAACTGTTTTTT
CASSLGGTANEKLFF